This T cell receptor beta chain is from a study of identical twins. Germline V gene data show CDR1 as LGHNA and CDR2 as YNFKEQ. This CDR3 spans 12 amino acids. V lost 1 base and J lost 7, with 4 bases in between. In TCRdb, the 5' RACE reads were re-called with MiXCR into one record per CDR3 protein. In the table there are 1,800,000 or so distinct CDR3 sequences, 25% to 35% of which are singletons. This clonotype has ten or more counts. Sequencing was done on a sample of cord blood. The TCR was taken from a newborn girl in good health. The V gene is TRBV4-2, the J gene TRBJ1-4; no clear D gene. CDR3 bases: TGTGCCAGCAGCCAAGTGGGTGAAAAACTGTTTTTT. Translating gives CASSQVGEKLFF.